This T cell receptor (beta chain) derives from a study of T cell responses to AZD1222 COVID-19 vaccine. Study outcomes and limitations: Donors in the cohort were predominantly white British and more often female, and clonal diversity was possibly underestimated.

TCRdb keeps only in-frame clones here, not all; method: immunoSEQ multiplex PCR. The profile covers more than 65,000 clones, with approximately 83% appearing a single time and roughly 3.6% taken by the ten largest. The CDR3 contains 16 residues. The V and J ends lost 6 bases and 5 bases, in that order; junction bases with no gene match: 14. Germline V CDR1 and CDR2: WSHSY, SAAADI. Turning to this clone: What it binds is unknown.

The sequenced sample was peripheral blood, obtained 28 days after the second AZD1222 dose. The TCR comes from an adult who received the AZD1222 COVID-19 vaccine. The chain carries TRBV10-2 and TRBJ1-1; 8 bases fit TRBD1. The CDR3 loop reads CASRWDRPDVETEAFF. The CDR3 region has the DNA TGCGCCAGCAGGTGGGACAGGCCGGATGTAGAGACTGAAGCTTTCTTT.